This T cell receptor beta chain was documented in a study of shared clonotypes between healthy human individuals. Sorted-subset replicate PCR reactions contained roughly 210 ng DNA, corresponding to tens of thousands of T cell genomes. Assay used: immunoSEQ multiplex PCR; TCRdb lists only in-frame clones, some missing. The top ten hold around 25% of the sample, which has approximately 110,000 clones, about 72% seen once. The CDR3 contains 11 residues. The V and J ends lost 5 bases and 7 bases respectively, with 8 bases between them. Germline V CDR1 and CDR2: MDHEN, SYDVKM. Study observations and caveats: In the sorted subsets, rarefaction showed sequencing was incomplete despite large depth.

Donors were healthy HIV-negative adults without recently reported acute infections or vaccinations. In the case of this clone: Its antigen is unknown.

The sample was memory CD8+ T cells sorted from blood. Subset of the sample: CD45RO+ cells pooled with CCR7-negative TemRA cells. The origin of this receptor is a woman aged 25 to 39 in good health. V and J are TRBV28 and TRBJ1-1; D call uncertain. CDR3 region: CASSLSFEAFF. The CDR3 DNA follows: TGTGCCAGCAGTCTATCGTTTGAAGCTTTCTTT.